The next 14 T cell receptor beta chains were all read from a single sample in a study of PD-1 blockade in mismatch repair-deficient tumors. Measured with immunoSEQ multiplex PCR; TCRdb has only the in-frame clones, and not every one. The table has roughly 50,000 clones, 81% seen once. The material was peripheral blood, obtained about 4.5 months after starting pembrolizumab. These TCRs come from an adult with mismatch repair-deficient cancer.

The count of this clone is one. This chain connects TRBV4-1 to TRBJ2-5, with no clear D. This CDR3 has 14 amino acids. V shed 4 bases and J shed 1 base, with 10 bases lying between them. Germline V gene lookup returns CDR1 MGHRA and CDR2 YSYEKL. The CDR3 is CASSPPASQETQYF. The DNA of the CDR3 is TGCGCCAGCAGCCCCCCGGCCAGCCAAGAGACCCAGTACTTC.

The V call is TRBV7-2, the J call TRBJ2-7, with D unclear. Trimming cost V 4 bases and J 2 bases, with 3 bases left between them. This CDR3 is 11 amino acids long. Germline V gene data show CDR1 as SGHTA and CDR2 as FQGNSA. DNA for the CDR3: TGTGCCAGCAGCTCAACCTACGAGCAGTACTTC. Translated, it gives CASSSTYEQYF.

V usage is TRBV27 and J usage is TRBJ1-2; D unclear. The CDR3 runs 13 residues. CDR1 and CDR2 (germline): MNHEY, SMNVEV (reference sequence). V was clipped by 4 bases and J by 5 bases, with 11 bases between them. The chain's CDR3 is CASSSRDGYGYTF. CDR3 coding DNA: TGTGCCAGCAGTTCGCGGGATGGGTATGGCTACACCTTC.

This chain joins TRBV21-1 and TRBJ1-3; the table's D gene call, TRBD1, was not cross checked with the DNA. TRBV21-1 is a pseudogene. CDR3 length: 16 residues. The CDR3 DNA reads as TGTGCCAGCAGCAAAGGTGTGGGGGCTCGTGGAAACACCATATATTTT. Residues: CASSKGVGARGNTIYF.

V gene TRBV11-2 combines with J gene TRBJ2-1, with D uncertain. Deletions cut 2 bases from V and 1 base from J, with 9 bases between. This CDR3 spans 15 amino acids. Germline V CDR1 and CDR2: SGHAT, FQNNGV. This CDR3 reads CASSLSGGSYNEQFF. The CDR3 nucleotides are TGTGCCAGCAGCTTATCGGGCGGATCCTACAATGAGCAGTTCTTC.

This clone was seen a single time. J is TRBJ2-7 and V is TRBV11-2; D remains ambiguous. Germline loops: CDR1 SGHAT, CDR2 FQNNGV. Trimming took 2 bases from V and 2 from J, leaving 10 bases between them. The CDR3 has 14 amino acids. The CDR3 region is CASSLRPSTYEQYF. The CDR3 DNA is TGTGCCAGCAGCTTAAGGCCGAGTACCTACGAGCAGTACTTC.

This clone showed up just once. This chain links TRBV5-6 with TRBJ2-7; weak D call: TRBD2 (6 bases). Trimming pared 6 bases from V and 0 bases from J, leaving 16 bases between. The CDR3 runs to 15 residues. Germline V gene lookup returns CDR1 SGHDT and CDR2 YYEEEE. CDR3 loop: CASTFGDSSSYEQYF. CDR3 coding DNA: TGTGCCAGCACCTTCGGGGACTCGAGCTCCTACGAGCAGTACTTC.

CDR3 coding DNA: TGTGCCAGCAGTTACGGTAGAACAGGGGAGGTAAAACTGTTTTTT. Protein sequence: CASSYGRTGEVKLFF. The genes are TRBV6-5 and TRBJ1-4; 7 positions agree with TRBD1. With V trimmed by 2 bases and J by 10 bases, 10 bases remained unmatched. The CDR3 has 15 residues. Germline V gives CDR1 MNHEY, CDR2 SVGAGI.

CDR3 in DNA: TGTGCCAGCAGCCAAGACACAGGTCTCTACGAGCAGTACTTC. This sequence encodes CASSQDTGLYEQYF. This sequence joins TRBV7-8 and TRBJ2-7, with a weak D call TRBD1 (5 bases). Germline V gives CDR1 SGHVS, CDR2 FQNEAQ. The CDR3 sequence is 14 residues long. With 5 bases removed from V and 3 bases from J, the gap between germline ends came to 14 bases. Full variable domain (rest looked up from reference TRBV7-8 and TRBJ2-7): GAGVSQSPRYKVAKRGQDVALRCDPISGHVSLFWYQQALGQGPEFLTYFQNEAQLDKSGLPSDRFFAERPEGSVSTLKIQRTQQEDSAVYLCASSQDTGLYEQYFGPGTRLTVT.

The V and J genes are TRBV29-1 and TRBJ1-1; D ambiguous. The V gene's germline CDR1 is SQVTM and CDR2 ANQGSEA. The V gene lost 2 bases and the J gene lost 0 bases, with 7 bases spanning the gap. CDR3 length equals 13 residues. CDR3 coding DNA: TGCAGCGTTGAAAAGGGAATGAACACTGAAGCTTTCTTT. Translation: CSVEKGMNTEAFF.

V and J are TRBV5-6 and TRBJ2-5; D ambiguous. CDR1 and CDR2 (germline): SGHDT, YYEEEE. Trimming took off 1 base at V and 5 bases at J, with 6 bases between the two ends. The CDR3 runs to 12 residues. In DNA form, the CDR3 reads TGTGCCAGCAGCTTGATCTGGGAGACCCAGTACTTC. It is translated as CASSLIWETQYF.

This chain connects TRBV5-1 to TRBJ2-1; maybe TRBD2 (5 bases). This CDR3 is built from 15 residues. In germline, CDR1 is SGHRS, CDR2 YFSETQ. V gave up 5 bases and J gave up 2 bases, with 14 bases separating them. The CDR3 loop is CASSASSRTYNEQFF. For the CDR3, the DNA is TGCGCCAGCAGTGCTAGCTCTCGCACCTACAATGAGCAGTTCTTC.

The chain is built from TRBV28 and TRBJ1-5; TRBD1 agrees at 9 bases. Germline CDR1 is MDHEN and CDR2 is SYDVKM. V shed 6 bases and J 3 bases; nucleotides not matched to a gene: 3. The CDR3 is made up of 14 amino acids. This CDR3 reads CASSGTGYNQPQHF. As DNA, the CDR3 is TGTGCCAGCAGCGGGACAGGGTACAATCAGCCCCAGCATTTT.

CDR3 DNA: TGTGCCAGCAGCTTAGTCCCAGAGACCGGGGAGCTGTTTTTT. The encoded protein is CASSLVPETGELFF. V usage is TRBV13 and J usage is TRBJ2-2; D is ambiguous. Trimming cost V 1 base and J 5 bases, with 8 bases left between them. The CDR3 is made up of 14 amino acids. Germline V CDR1 and CDR2: PRHDT, FYEKMQ (reference sequence).